This entry lists 22 T cell receptor beta chains sequenced from one sample in a study of beta chain features in type 1 diabetes. Expressed TCRB transcripts got sequenced, as all isolated RNA was reverse transcribed. Assay: immunoSEQ multiplex PCR; the TCRdb copy retains only in-frame clones and omits some. The sample gives around 250,000 clones, 20% to 25% of which show up once; over 0.01% is in the top ten. The antigens these receptors bind are not known. General observations from the study: For Type 1 diabetes patients, all four CD4+ subsets carried TCRB CDR3s that were moderately but significantly shorter.

The material sequenced was naive CD4+ T cells from blood. The source is a woman aged 25 to 39 with type 1 diabetes.

The V gene is TRBV7-6, the J gene TRBJ2-4, with no clear D. The V gene's germline CDR1 is SGHVS and CDR2 FNYEAQ. This CDR3 contains 16 residues. V was trimmed by 5 bases and J by 3 bases, leaving 17 bases between them. The DNA for the CDR3 is TGTGCCAGCAGCGAAACAGCCCAGCCTGGCAAAAACATTCAGTACTTC. Amino acids: CASSETAQPGKNIQYF. Supplemented by reference TRBV7-6 and TRBJ2-4, the full variable domain reads GAGVSQSPRYKVTKRGQDVALRCDPISGHVSLYWYRQALGQGPEFLTYFNYEAQQDKSGLPNDRFSAERPEGSISTLTIQRTEQRDSAMYRCASSETAQPGKNIQYFGAGTRLSVL.

The chain combines TRBV7-9 with TRBJ2-7; D is undetermined. Trimming shortened V by 0 bases and J by 3 bases, and 6 bases separated the two germline ends. Germline assignment: CDR1 SEHNR and CDR2 FQNEAQ (reference sequence). The CDR3 runs 13 residues. The CDR3 DNA sequence: TGTGCCAGCAGCTTAGCCCAGGTCTACGAGCAGTACTTC. Translation gives CASSLAQVYEQYF.

V usage is TRBV28 and J usage is TRBJ2-3, with 9 bases matching TRBD1. Germline V CDR1 and CDR2: MDHEN, SYDVKM. J lost 6 bases, V lost 9 bases, and 16 bases had no gene match. This CDR3 is 16 amino acids long. The CDR3 coding sequence is TGTGCCAGTTCAGACGCCGGGACAGGGAATGACGATACGCAGTATTTT. Amino acids: CASSDAGTGNDDTQYF.

V is TRBV29-1 and J is TRBJ1-4; D possibly corresponds to TRBD1 (6 bases). The CDR3 consists of 12 residues. Germline loops: CDR1 SQVTM, CDR2 ANQGSEA. V dropped 5 bases and J dropped 8 bases, with 12 bases sitting between them. This CDR3 reads CSVRTAEEKLFF. Here the CDR3 DNA reads TGCAGCGTTAGGACAGCTGAAGAAAAACTGTTTTTT.

This clone was seen a few times. The V and J genes are TRBV4-2 and TRBJ2-1; weak D call: TRBD1 (6 bases). The CDR3 has 15 residues. Trimming shortened V by 3 bases and J by 5 bases, and 14 bases separated the two germline ends. Germline assignment: CDR1 LGHNA and CDR2 YNFKEQ. Here the CDR3 reads CASSHAEGEDNEQFF. The CDR3 coding sequence is TGTGCCAGCAGCCACGCTGAGGGGGAAGACAATGAGCAGTTCTTC.

This clone was picked up a small number of times. The chain combines TRBV28 with TRBJ2-1; possibly TRBD2 for D (5 bases). The CDR3 is 14 residues long. With 5 bases removed from V and 3 bases from J, the gap between germline ends came to 11 bases. The germline V gene encodes CDR1 MDHEN and CDR2 SYDVKM. This chain's CDR3 is CASSLIGGYNEQFF. The CDR3 DNA reads TGTGCCAGCAGTCTTATCGGAGGCTACAATGAGCAGTTCTTC.

This clone occurred a few times. The V gene is TRBV9, the J gene TRBJ2-2, with 8 positions matching TRBD1. Germline V gene lookup returns CDR1 SGDLS and CDR2 YYNGEE. The CDR3 contains 14 residues. With 0 bases clipped from V and 7 bases from J, the junction kept 2 bases outside the gene matches. The CDR3 here is CASSVATGVGELFF. DNA for the CDR3: TGTGCCAGCAGCGTAGCGACAGGGGTCGGGGAGCTGTTTTTT.

This clone was counted a few times. This sequence joins TRBV9 and TRBJ2-1; 10 bases line up with TRBD2. This CDR3 has 17 residues. V trimming: 2 bases; J trimming: 3 bases; junction bases outside the gene matches: 8. Germline assignment: CDR1 SGDLS and CDR2 YYNGEE. This CDR3 is CASSVSRTSGNYNEQFF. In nucleotides, the CDR3 is TGTGCCAGCAGCGTTTCGCGGACTAGCGGAAACTACAATGAGCAGTTCTTC.

As for this clone: Other DNA sequences in the same sample also yield this CDR3. The V gene is TRBV5-1, the J gene TRBJ2-1; D is unclear. The CDR3 has 15 residues. Trimming stripped 0 bases from V and 0 bases from J, with 7 bases between. CDR1 is SGHRS and CDR2 is YFSETQ in the germline V gene. CDR3 bases: TGCGCCAGCAGCTTGGTTCGGAGCTCCTACAATGAGCAGTTCTTC. It translates to CASSLVRSSYNEQFF.

The chain is built from TRBV27 and TRBJ2-7; TRBD1 agrees at 8 bases. V dropped 8 bases and J dropped 7; count of bases not matched to a gene: 13. Germline V gene data show CDR1 as MNHEY and CDR2 as SMNVEV (reference sequence). The CDR3 loop spans 14 amino acids. CDR3 residues: CASRSEQGAREQYF. CDR3 coding DNA: TGTGCCAGCCGAAGCGAGCAGGGGGCTCGAGAGCAGTACTTC.

The genes are TRBV30 and TRBJ1-2; D gene ambiguous. CDR1 and CDR2 (germline): GTSNPN, SVGIG (reference sequence). This CDR3 has 15 residues. V was trimmed by 2 bases and J by 4 bases, leaving 17 bases between them. The chain's CDR3 is CAWSPLEGMGYGYTF. CDR3 coding DNA: TGTGCCTGGAGTCCCCTTGAGGGAATGGGCTATGGCTACACCTTC.

A single count supports this clone. The chain has TRBV18 and TRBJ1-2; unclear D gene. This CDR3 has 13 amino acids. V was shortened by 3 bases and J by 2 bases, with 7 bases between the two germline ends. Germline V gene lookup returns CDR1 KGHSH and CDR2 LQKENI. The CDR3 spells CASSPGGNYGYTF. The CDR3 DNA follows: TGTGCCAGCTCACCCGGCGGGAACTATGGCTACACCTTC.

This clone occurred a few times. V gene TRBV10-3 combines with J gene TRBJ2-1; 10 bases match TRBD2. There are 15 residues in the CDR3. V shed 2 bases and J 5 bases; nucleotides not matched to a gene: 3. The V gene's germline CDR1 is ENHRY and CDR2 SYGVKD. The CDR3 region is CAISEGGLADNEQFF. The CDR3 nucleotides are TGTGCCATCAGTGAGGGAGGACTAGCGGACAATGAGCAGTTCTTC.

The genes are TRBV6-5 and TRBJ2-4, with D uncertain. V was trimmed by 6 bases and J by 16 bases, leaving 16 bases between them. The germline CDR1 and CDR2 sequences are MNHEY and SVGAGI. The CDR3 contains 11 residues. CDR3 in DNA: TGTGCCAGCAGATCCTTCGACTTACTTTACTTC. The encoded protein is CASRSFDLLYF.

This clone was detected a few times. The rearrangement joins TRBV9 to TRBJ1-2; TRBD1 is a possible D gene (5 bases). There are 13 residues in the CDR3. Germline V gives CDR1 SGDLS, CDR2 YYNGEE. Trimming cost V 2 bases and J 1 base, with 6 bases left between them. The CDR3, as DNA: TGTGCCAGCAGCGTGACAGATAACTATGGCTACACCTTC. It translates to CASSVTDNYGYTF.

This clone was recorded a few times. The chain couples TRBV7-3 to TRBJ2-2; TRBD1 might be the D (6 bases). Germline V CDR1 and CDR2: SGHTA, FQGTGA. The CDR3 runs 15 residues. V lost 0 bases and J 1 base, leaving 6 bases between the germline ends. In DNA form, the CDR3 reads TGTGCCAGCAGCTTAACGACAGGGAACACCGGGGAGCTGTTTTTT. It is translated as CASSLTTGNTGELFF.

This clone was counted a few times. The chain has TRBV5-6 and TRBJ2-3; unclear D gene. Germline CDR1 is SGHDT and CDR2 is YYEEEE. Between the trimmed V and J ends, which lost 2 bases and 0 bases, there was a span of 13 bases. The length of the CDR3 is 16 residues. The CDR3 DNA is TGTGCCAGCAGCTTCACGACATTGTCTAGCACAGATACGCAGTATTTT. Its protein product is CASSFTTLSSTDTQYF.

There are a few counts of this clone. The genes are TRBV19 and TRBJ1-1, with D maybe TRBD1 (5 bases). This CDR3 has 13 amino acids. Germline CDR1 is LNHDA and CDR2 is SQIVND (reference sequence). V was pared by 10 bases and J by 5 bases, with 17 bases between. The CDR3 DNA reads as TGTGCCACCGTGGGGGTGCGGGAGACTGAAGCTTTCTTT. This codes for CATVGVRETEAFF.

The J gene is TRBJ1-3, the V gene TRBV29-1; D may be TRBD1 (5 bases). The CDR3 loop spans 15 amino acids. V shed 4 bases and J shed 0 bases, with 13 bases lying between them. Looked up from germline, CDR1 is SQVTM and CDR2 is ANQGSEA. The CDR3 DNA sequence: TGCAGCGTTGTAAGGCAGGGTTTCTCTGGAAACACCATATATTTT. As protein: CSVVRQGFSGNTIYF.

The rearrangement uses TRBV4-1 and TRBJ2-3; 10 bases match TRBD2. CDR1 is MGHRA and CDR2 is YSYEKL in the germline V gene. The V and J ends lost 5 bases and 7 bases, in that order; junction bases with no gene match: 12. The CDR3 spans 16 residues. CDR3 loop: CASSNLLAGARYTQYF. The CDR3 DNA is TGCGCCAGCAGCAACCTTCTAGCGGGAGCTAGGTATACGCAGTATTTT.

The chain uses TRBV28 and TRBJ1-2; D perhaps matches TRBD1 (6 bases). Trimming cost V 1 base and J 6 bases, with 18 bases left between them. The CDR3 is 16 residues long. Germline CDR1 is MDHEN and CDR2 is SYDVKM. CDR3 protein: CASSLSQAQGADGYTF. As DNA, the CDR3 is TGTGCCAGCAGTTTATCCCAAGCACAGGGAGCGGATGGCTACACCTTC.

This chain uses TRBV27 with TRBJ1-2; TRBD1 matches at 8 bases. CDR1 and CDR2 from the germline V gene are MNHEY and SMNVEV (reference sequence). The CDR3 has 12 residues. The junction had 3 bases not matched to a gene; V was cut back by 8 bases and J by 4 bases. CDR3 region: CASGTGLYGYTF. CDR3 sequence (DNA): TGTGCCAGCGGGACAGGTCTCTATGGCTACACCTTC.